This is a list of T cell receptor beta chains from one sample in a study of shared T cell receptors in the human thymus. Some clones are missing from TCRdb's copy, which holds only in-frame ones; the method was immunoSEQ multiplex PCR. The sample holds hundreds of thousands of clones, approximately 80% seen once. These same records also appear under a second study, on human thymus T cells.

Sequencing was carried out using thymocytes. The receptors come from a boy under two years old with a congenital heart defect. Both conserved end residues are part of each CDR3. Fields, in order: V gene, J gene, clone size, D gene, CDR3 protein, CDR3 DNA. The D gene is left open where the match is weak. For some rows the clone size is stated as once, few or many, or as a class when expanded; others skip it.

TRBV25-1,TRBJ2-3,NA,TRBD2,CASSNGGHKLAGVDTQYF,TGTGCCAGCAGTAACGGGGGCCACAAACTAGCGGGAGTAGATACGCAGTATTTT
TRBV6-1,TRBJ2-3,NA,TRBD2,CASRGLAPSTDTQYF,TGTGCCAGCAGGGGACTAGCCCCTAGCACAGATACGCAGTATTTT
TRBV25-1,TRBJ2-1,NA,NA,CASSVSLASSYNEQFF,TGTGCCAGCAGTGTCAGTTTAGCAAGCTCCTACAATGAGCAGTTCTTC
TRBV6-5,TRBJ2-5,NA,TRBD2,CASSLTSGVQETQYF,TGTGCCAGCAGCTTGACTAGCGGGGTCCAAGAGACCCAGTACTTC
TRBV28,TRBJ1-1,few,NA,CASRQKTGTNTEAFF,TGTGCCAGCAGACAAAAGACAGGAACCAACACTGAAGCTTTCTTT
TRBV27,TRBJ1-5,once,TRBD1,CASSSDRGQPQHF,TGTGCCAGCAGTTCAGACAGGGGACAGCCCCAGCATTTT
TRBV12-5,TRBJ2-1,NA,TRBD1,CASVDLQGSNNEQFF,TGTGCTAGTGTCGACCTACAGGGGAGTAACAATGAGCAGTTCTTC
TRBV7-2,TRBJ2-1,NA,NA,CASSLVWGGRAYNEQFF,TGTGCCAGCAGCTTAGTGTGGGGGGGGCGCGCCTACAATGAGCAGTTCTTC
TRBV29-1,TRBJ2-1,few,NA,CSARESSYNEQFF,TGCAGCGCCCGCGAAAGCTCCTACAATGAGCAGTTCTTC
TRBV11-3,TRBJ2-7,NA,NA,CASSPSLRAETGYEQYF,TGTGCCAGCAGCCCGTCCTTGAGGGCGGAAACAGGGTACGAGCAGTACTTC
TRBV5-8,TRBJ1-5,NA,TRBD1,CASSPPGDSSNQPQHF,TGTGCCAGCAGCCCCCCCGGGGACAGCAGCAATCAGCCCCAGCATTTT
TRBV7-6,TRBJ1-1,NA,TRBD1,CASSDLRQGVEAFF,TGTGCCAGCAGCGATCTCAGACAGGGCGTTGAAGCTTTCTTT
TRBV4-1,TRBJ2-3,NA,NA,CASSHDLPGHRTDTQYF,TGCGCCAGCAGCCATGACCTACCGGGACATCGCACAGATACGCAGTATTTT
TRBV23-1,TRBJ1-4,NA,TRBD1,CASSHRKQGGSNEKLFF,TGCGCCAGCAGTCACAGGAAACAGGGGGGCTCTAATGAAAAACTGTTTTTT
TRBV5-4,TRBJ2-7,NA,NA,CASSRGGGNEQYF,TGTGCCAGCAGCCGGGGAGGAGGGAACGAGCAGTACTTC
TRBV7-2,TRBJ2-1,NA,NA,CASSFITGSSRRFDEQFF,TGTGCCAGCAGCTTTATAACAGGATCTAGTCGGCGGTTCGATGAGCAGTTCTTC
TRBV19,TRBJ2-5,few,NA,CASSIAPQEIETQYF,TGTGCCAGTAGTATAGCCCCACAGGAGATAGAGACCCAGTACTTC
TRBV7-9,TRBJ2-7,NA,NA,CASSTNRSSYEQYF,TGTGCCAGTTCCACCAATCGGAGCTCCTACGAGCAGTACTTC
TRBV5-8,TRBJ1-2,NA,NA,CASSFGGHPNYGYTF,TGTGCCAGCAGCTTTGGGGGACACCCTAACTATGGCTACACCTTC
TRBV7-2,TRBJ2-5,once,NA,CASSSTGRTQYF,TGTGCCAGCAGCTCCACCGGGAGGACCCAGTACTTC
TRBV7-3,TRBJ2-1,few,TRBD2,CASSLRGTSNEQFF,TGTGCCAGCAGCTTAAGGGGGACTAGCAATGAGCAGTTCTTC
TRBV7-8,TRBJ2-7,NA,NA,CASSRRSAESYEQYF,TGTGCCAGCAGCCGCCGTTCGGCGGAGTCCTACGAGCAGTACTTC
TRBV6-6,TRBJ2-7,NA,NA,CASSFGTGTHLYEQYF,TGTGCCAGCAGTTTTGGGACCGGGACACACCTCTACGAGCAGTACTTC
TRBV27,TRBJ2-2,few,TRBD2,CASSLERGENTGELFF,TGTGCCAGCAGTTTGGAACGGGGGGAGAACACCGGGGAGCTGTTTTTT
TRBV5-6,TRBJ2-7,NA,TRBD1,CASSLGPFPGQGRPYEQYF,TGTGCCAGCAGCTTGGGCCCCTTTCCGGGACAGGGGCGACCCTACGAGCAGTACTTC
TRBV28,TRBJ1-2,few,NA,CASSLGLTNYGYTF,TGTGCCAGCAGTTTAGGACTTACTAACTATGGCTACACCTTC
TRBV5-3,TRBJ1-4,NA,NA,CARSPGLGALNEKLFF,TGTGCCAGAAGCCCAGGGTTAGGGGCGCTTAATGAAAAACTGTTTTTT
TRBV6-1,TRBJ2-3,NA,TRBD2,CASSVTSGRVISTDTQYF,TGTGCCAGCAGTGTGACTAGCGGGAGAGTCATCAGCACAGATACGCAGTATTTT